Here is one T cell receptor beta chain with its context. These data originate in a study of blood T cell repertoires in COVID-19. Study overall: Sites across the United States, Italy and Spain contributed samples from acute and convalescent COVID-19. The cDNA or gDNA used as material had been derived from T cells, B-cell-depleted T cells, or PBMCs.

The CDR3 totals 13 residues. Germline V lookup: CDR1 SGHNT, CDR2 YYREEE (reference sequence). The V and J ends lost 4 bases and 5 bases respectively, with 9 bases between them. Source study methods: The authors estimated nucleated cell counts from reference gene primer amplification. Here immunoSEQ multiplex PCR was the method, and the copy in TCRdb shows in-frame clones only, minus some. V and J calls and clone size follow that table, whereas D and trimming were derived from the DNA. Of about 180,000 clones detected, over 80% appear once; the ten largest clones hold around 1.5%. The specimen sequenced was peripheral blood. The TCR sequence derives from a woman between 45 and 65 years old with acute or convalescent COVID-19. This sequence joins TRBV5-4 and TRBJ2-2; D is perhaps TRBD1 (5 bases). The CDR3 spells CASSVTVTGELFF. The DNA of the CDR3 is TGTGCCAGCAGCGTGACAGTGACCGGGGAGCTGTTTTTT. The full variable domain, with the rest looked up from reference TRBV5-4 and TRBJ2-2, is ETGVTQSPTHLIKTRGQQVTLRCSSQSGHNTVSWYQQALGQGPQFIFQYYREEENGRGNFPPRFSGLQFPNYSSELNVNALELDDSALYLCASSVTVTGELFFGEGSRLTVL.